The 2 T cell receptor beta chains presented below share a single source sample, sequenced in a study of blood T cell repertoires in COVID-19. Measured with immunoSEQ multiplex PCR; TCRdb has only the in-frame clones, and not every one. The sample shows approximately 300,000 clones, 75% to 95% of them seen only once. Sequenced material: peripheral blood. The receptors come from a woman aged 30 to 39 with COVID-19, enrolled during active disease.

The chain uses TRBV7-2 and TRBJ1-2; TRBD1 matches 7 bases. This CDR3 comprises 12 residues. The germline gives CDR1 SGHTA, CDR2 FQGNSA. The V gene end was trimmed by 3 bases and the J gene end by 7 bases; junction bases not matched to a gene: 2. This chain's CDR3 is CASSFAGGGYTF. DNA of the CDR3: TGTGCCAGCAGCTTTGCAGGGGGTGGCTACACCTTC.

CDR3 nucleotides: TGTGCCACCAGGAGGACAGGGGCGGAGACCCAGTACTTC. Its protein is CATRRTGAETQYF. V gene TRBV24-1 combines with J gene TRBJ2-5; 9 bases fit TRBD1. Germline V gene data show CDR1 as KGHDR and CDR2 as SFDVKD. The CDR3 is 13 amino acids. The junction had 4 bases not matched to a gene; V was cut back by 7 bases and J by 5 bases.